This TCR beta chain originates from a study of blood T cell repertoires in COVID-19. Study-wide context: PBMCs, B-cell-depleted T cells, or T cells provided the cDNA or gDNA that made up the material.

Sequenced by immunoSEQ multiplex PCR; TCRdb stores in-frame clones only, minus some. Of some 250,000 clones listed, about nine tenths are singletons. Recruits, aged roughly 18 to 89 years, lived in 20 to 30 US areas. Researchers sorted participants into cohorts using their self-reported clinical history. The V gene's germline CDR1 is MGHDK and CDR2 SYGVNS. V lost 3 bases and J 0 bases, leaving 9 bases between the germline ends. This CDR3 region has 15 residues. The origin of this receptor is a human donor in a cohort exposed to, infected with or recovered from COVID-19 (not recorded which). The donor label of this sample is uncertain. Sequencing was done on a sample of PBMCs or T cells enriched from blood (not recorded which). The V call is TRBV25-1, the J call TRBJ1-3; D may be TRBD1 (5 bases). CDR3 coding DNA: TGTGCCAGCAGTGACAGGGCACTCTCTGGAAACACCATATATTTT. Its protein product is CASSDRALSGNTIYF.